This entry lists 30 T cell receptor beta chains sequenced from one sample in a study of blood T cell repertoires in COVID-19. Data came from immunoSEQ multiplex PCR; TCRdb stores just in-frame clones and leaves some out. The sample yields 150,000 to 200,000 clones, 75% to 80% seen once. The sequenced sample consisted of peripheral blood. The receptors derive from a woman in her seventies with acute or convalescent COVID-19.

This chain links TRBV6-5 with TRBJ1-1; D perhaps matches TRBD1 (6 bases). This CDR3 spans 15 amino acids. Per the germline V gene, CDR1 is MNHEY and CDR2 is SVGAGI. The V and J ends lost 7 bases and 1 base respectively, with 16 bases between them. CDR3 nucleotides: TGTGCCAGCACCCGCCCGGGGGGCGGGAACACTGAAGCTTTCTTT. This gives the protein CASTRPGGGNTEAFF.

The V and J genes are TRBV6-5 and TRBJ1-6; TRBD1 aligns across 7 bases. CDR1 and CDR2 (germline): MNHEY, SVGAGI. The CDR3 length is 15 residues. V shed 8 bases and J 9 bases; nucleotides not matched to a gene: 13. CDR3: CASQSGGRGFSPLHF. CDR3 sequence (DNA): TGTGCCAGCCAAAGTGGGGGCAGGGGGTTTTCACCCCTCCACTTT.

V usage is TRBV5-6 and J usage is TRBJ2-3, with D perhaps TRBD2 (6 bases). V was shortened by 2 bases and J by 2 bases, with 18 bases between the two germline ends. The V gene's germline CDR1 is SGHDT and CDR2 YYEEEE. The CDR3 spans 17 residues. CDR3 amino acids: CASSFALTSQVTDTQYF. The DNA of the CDR3 is TGTGCCAGCAGCTTTGCCCTAACTAGCCAGGTCACAGATACGCAGTATTTT.

This chain joins TRBV6-5 and TRBJ2-7, with 7 bases lining up with TRBD2. The junction had 13 bases not matched to a gene; V was cut back by 6 bases and J by 5 bases. Per germline, CDR1 MNHEY and CDR2 SVGAGI. This CDR3 has 15 residues. CDR3 in amino acids: CASSAAGSGMNEQYF. The CDR3 nucleotides read TGTGCCAGCAGCGCGGCCGGGAGCGGGATGAACGAGCAGTACTTC.

The chain combines TRBV30 with TRBJ1-1; tentative D call: TRBD1 (6 bases). The CDR3 spans 12 residues. Germline V gene data show CDR1 as GTSNPN and CDR2 as SVGIG (reference sequence). Trimming left V 2 bases short and J 8 bases short, with 12 bases between. The CDR3 loop reads CAWSLGQGEAFF. DNA for the CDR3: TGTGCCTGGAGTCTTGGGCAGGGGGAAGCTTTCTTT.

The chain combines TRBV9 with TRBJ2-3; the match to TRBD2 covers 10 bases. Germline CDR1 SGDLS, CDR2 YYNGEE. CDR3 length equals 17 residues. The junction had 12 bases not matched to a gene; V was cut back by 2 bases and J by 6 bases. CDR3: CASSVASGRGGGDTQYF. The CDR3 region has the DNA TGTGCCAGCAGCGTCGCTAGCGGGAGAGGGGGTGGGGATACGCAGTATTTT.

This chain uses TRBV15 with TRBJ2-7, with D possibly TRBD1 on 5 matching bases. CDR1 and CDR2 (germline): LNHNV, YYDKDF (reference sequence). The CDR3 length is 14 residues. The germline V and J ends were trimmed by 0 bases and 3 bases, with 9 bases remaining between them. The CDR3, as DNA: TGTGCCACCAGCAGAGAATTGCAGGGCTACGAGCAGTACTTC. Its protein is CATSRELQGYEQYF.

V gene TRBV6-5 combines with J gene TRBJ2-7, with 10 bases lining up with TRBD2. Germline assignment: CDR1 MNHEY and CDR2 SVGAGI. The CDR3 totals 16 residues. V shed 0 bases, J shed 6 bases, and the junction held 8 bases outside the gene matches. DNA of the CDR3: TGTGCCAGCAGTTACTCGCAAGTAGCGGGAGGTTCCGAGCAGTACTTC. Its protein product is CASSYSQVAGGSEQYF.

This clone has just one count. The chain employs TRBV7-3 and TRBJ2-3; D is possibly TRBD1 (5 bases). The CDR3 covers 15 residues. Germline V gene sequence: CDR1 SGHTA, CDR2 FQGTGA. The V gene lost 4 bases and the J gene lost 3 bases, with 14 bases spanning the gap. CDR3 in DNA: TGTGCCAGCAGCTCCCAGGGCGCAGGGACAGATACGCAGTATTTT. It is translated as CASSSQGAGTDTQYF.

This clone appeared a few times. The V gene is TRBV3-1 (or the pseudogene TRBV3-2), the J gene TRBJ2-2; a possible D gene is TRBD2 (6 bases). The V end lost 0 bases, the J end lost 4 bases, and 18 bases lay between the germline ends. The germline V gene has CDR1 LGHDT and CDR2 YNNKEL (reference sequence). This CDR3 is 18 amino acids long. CDR3 DNA sequence: TGTGCCAGCAGCCAAGATGTCAGTAGTCTAGCGAGCACCGGGGAGCTGTTTTTT. It yields the protein CASSQDVSSLASTGELFF.

V usage is TRBV6-5 and J usage is TRBJ2-1; TRBD2 aligns across 8 bases. J lost 4 bases, V lost 10 bases, and 6 bases had no gene match. Per the germline V gene, CDR1 is MNHEY and CDR2 is SVGAGI. This CDR3 spans 13 amino acids. Here the CDR3 DNA reads TGTGCCACCCGGGAGGGCGGGTACAATGAGCAGTTCTTC. It translates to CATREGGYNEQFF.

The sample holds a few counts of this clone. The chain combines TRBV30 with TRBJ2-1, with TRBD2 matching 10 bases. The CDR3 length is 15 residues. V gave up 2 bases and J gave up 7 bases; unmatched junction bases: 8. CDR1 is GTSNPN, CDR2 SVGIG, per germline (reference sequence). CDR3 region: CAWSFGLAGENEQFF. In nucleotides, the CDR3 is TGTGCCTGGAGTTTCGGTCTAGCGGGAGAGAATGAGCAGTTCTTC.

The chain joins TRBV5-1 to TRBJ2-3; TRBD2 aligns across 9 bases. The CDR3 has 17 amino acids. The J segment lost 1 base and the V segment lost 4 bases, leaving 10 bases of the junction unmatched. Germline V gene sequence: CDR1 SGHRS, CDR2 YFSETQ. The chain's CDR3 is CASSREPLAGGTDTQYF. The CDR3 bases are TGCGCCAGCAGCCGAGAACCACTAGCGGGCGGCACAGATACGCAGTATTTT.

This rearrangement joins TRBV5-8 to TRBJ2-1, with D possibly matching TRBD2 (6 bases). V was shortened by 4 bases and J by 6 bases, with 14 bases between the two germline ends. Per the germline V gene, CDR1 is SGHTS and CDR2 is YDEGEE. This CDR3 is built from 14 residues. In nucleotides, the CDR3 is TGTGCCAGCAGCCTCGAGGGCGGGGCCAATGAGCAGTTCTTC. Translating gives CASSLEGGANEQFF.

The chain has TRBV3-1 (or the pseudogene TRBV3-2) and TRBJ1-5; D may be TRBD1 (6 bases). The CDR3 contains 15 residues. V gave up 1 base and J gave up 7 bases, with 14 bases separating them. The germline gives CDR1 LGHDT, CDR2 YNNKEL (reference sequence). CDR3 residues: CASSQVGGVGQPQHF. CDR3 sequence (DNA): TGTGCCAGCAGCCAAGTAGGGGGGGTAGGGCAGCCCCAGCATTTT.

The chain combines TRBV19 with TRBJ2-3; 7 bases are a match to TRBD2. Germline V gene sequence: CDR1 LNHDA, CDR2 SQIVND (reference sequence). The CDR3 consists of 14 residues. V was clipped by 5 bases and J by 1 base; unmatched bases: 3. Here the CDR3 DNA reads TGTGCCAGTAGTTCAGCGGGGCGCACAGATACGCAGTATTTT. Amino acid sequence: CASSSAGRTDTQYF.

This chain links TRBV6-1 with TRBJ2-3, with no clear D. Trimming stripped 3 bases from V and 2 bases from J, with 9 bases between. CDR1 and CDR2 from the germline V gene are MNHNS and SASEGT. The CDR3 spans 14 residues. The CDR3 sequence: CASSDYGDTDTQYF. DNA for the CDR3: TGTGCCAGCAGTGATTACGGAGACACAGATACGCAGTATTTT.

The chain recombines TRBV24-1 with TRBJ2-1; 8 nucleotides agree with TRBD2. CDR1 is KGHDR, CDR2 SFDVKD, per germline. The CDR3 is 18 amino acids. After removal of 2 bases from V and 1 base from J, the junction contained 9 bases not matched to a gene. The CDR3 sequence: CATSDSTSGRLSYNEQFF. DNA for the CDR3: TGTGCCACCAGTGATTCCACGAGCGGGAGACTATCCTACAATGAGCAGTTCTTC.

The sample holds a few counts of this clone. The chain has TRBV6-5 and TRBJ1-1; 8 bases align to TRBD1. Trimming removed 7 bases from V and 11 bases from J; junction bases left unmatched: 15. The CDR3 has 14 residues. CDR1 is MNHEY and CDR2 is SVGAGI in the germline V gene. CDR3 region: CASNERAGGAVAFF. In DNA form, the CDR3 reads TGTGCCAGCAACGAACGGGCAGGGGGCGCGGTGGCTTTCTTT.

This chain connects TRBV6-6 to TRBJ2-1, with 10 bases lining up with TRBD2. This CDR3 region has 16 residues. Germline assignment: CDR1 MNHNY and CDR2 SVGAGI (reference sequence). V shed 6 bases and J 8 bases; nucleotides not matched to a gene: 13. This CDR3 is CASSQGLLAGEHEQFF. The CDR3 DNA is TGTGCCAGCAGCCAAGGGCTTCTAGCGGGAGAACATGAGCAGTTCTTC.

The chain is built from TRBV6-5 and TRBJ1-1; no definite D call. Looked up from germline, CDR1 is MNHEY and CDR2 is SVGAGI. V was trimmed by 2 bases and J by 2 bases, leaving 9 bases between them. The CDR3 covers 14 residues. The CDR3 DNA is TGTGCCAGCAGTTACGTGGCAGGCAACACTGAAGCTTTCTTT. It translates to CASSYVAGNTEAFF.

J is TRBJ2-3 and V is TRBV29-1; D may be TRBD1 (6 bases). Germline loops: CDR1 SQVTM, CDR2 ANQGSEA. This CDR3 has 14 amino acids. V was trimmed by 0 bases and J by 6 bases, leaving 13 bases between them. Written as DNA, the CDR3 is TGCAGCGTTGAAGATAACAGGGCTCCTGATACGCAGTATTTT. This gives the protein CSVEDNRAPDTQYF.

Remarks on this clone: This may be a read error: a much more frequent sequence differs by one nucleotide. This sequence joins TRBV27 and TRBJ1-5; the match to TRBD1 covers 7 bases. The CDR3 consists of 15 residues. V gave up 5 bases and J gave up 6 bases; unmatched junction bases: 10. Germline V gene sequence: CDR1 MNHEY, CDR2 SMNVEV (reference sequence). Written as DNA, the CDR3 is TGTGCCAGCAGTCCCGTATCGACAGGGTTTCAGCCCCAGCATTTT. Its protein product is CASSPVSTGFQPQHF.

The J gene is TRBJ1-1, the V gene TRBV7-3; the match to TRBD1 covers 10 bases. CDR3 size: 16 residues. The J segment lost 4 bases and the V segment lost 0 bases, leaving 5 bases of the junction unmatched. In germline, CDR1 is SGHTA, CDR2 FQGTGA. The CDR3: CASSLTGGQGSTEAFF. In nucleotides, the CDR3 is TGTGCCAGCAGCTTAACCGGGGGACAGGGGAGCACTGAAGCTTTCTTT.

The rearrangement links TRBV6-5 to TRBJ1-1, with 7 bases identical to TRBD1. Germline trimming cut 8 bases from V and 1 base from J; bases unmatched to any gene: 1. This CDR3 spans 12 amino acids. The germline CDR1 and CDR2 sequences are MNHEY and SVGAGI. The CDR3 loop is CASQGGNTEAFF. The CDR3 coding sequence is TGTGCCAGCCAGGGGGGGAACACTGAAGCTTTCTTT.

The CDR3 DNA reads as TGTGCCAGCAGTTGGAACAGGGAATCCGGGGAGCTGTTTTTT. Amino acid sequence: CASSWNRESGELFF. This chain joins TRBV6-5 and TRBJ2-2; perhaps TRBD1 as D (6 bases). CDR3 size: 14 residues. The V and J ends lost 4 bases and 6 bases respectively, with 12 bases between them. Germline loops: CDR1 MNHEY, CDR2 SVGAGI.

CDR3 sequence reads: CASSVHTGELFF. The CDR3 nucleotides read TGTGCCAGCAGTGTACATACCGGGGAGCTGTTTTTT. The rearrangement joins TRBV2 to TRBJ2-2, with D unclear. V was clipped by 4 bases and J by 5 bases, with 5 bases between them. The germline gives CDR1 SNHLY, CDR2 FYNNEI. The CDR3 length is 12 residues. The variable domain in full, completed from reference TRBV2 and TRBJ2-2, reads EPEVTQTPSHQVTQMGQEVILRCVPISNHLYFYWYRQILGQKVEFLVSFYNNEISEKSEIFDDQFSVERPDGSNFTLKIRSTKLEDSAMYFCASSVHTGELFFGEGSRLTVL.

The V and J genes are TRBV9 and TRBJ2-5, with a tentative D call TRBD2 (5 bases). The germline V and J ends were trimmed by 0 bases and 5 bases, with 20 bases remaining between them. The germline V gene has CDR1 SGDLS and CDR2 YYNGEE. The CDR3 is made up of 17 amino acids. The CDR3 region is CASSVGSQPIRRETQYF. CDR3 in DNA: TGTGCCAGCAGCGTAGGGAGTCAACCAATTAGGAGGGAGACCCAGTACTTC. Supplemented by reference TRBV9 and TRBJ2-5, the full variable domain reads DSGVTQTPKHLITATGQRVTLRCSPRSGDLSVYWYQQSLDQGLQFLIQYYNGEERAKGNILERFSAQQFPDLHSELNLSSLELGDSALYFCASSVGSQPIRRETQYFGPGTRLLVL.

The gene calls are TRBV5-4 and TRBJ2-7; 12 bases match TRBD1. The J segment lost 4 bases and the V segment lost 3 bases, leaving 5 bases of the junction unmatched. Germline CDR1 SGHNT, CDR2 YYREEE (reference sequence). The CDR3 is 15 amino acids. CDR3 coding DNA: TGTGCCAGCAGCTCGGGACAGGGGGCGCCGTACGAGCAGTACTTC. Its protein is CASSSGQGAPYEQYF.

This clone has only a few counts. V is TRBV6-5 and J is TRBJ2-7; TRBD1 is a possible D gene (6 bases). Trimming took 6 bases from V and 3 from J, leaving 12 bases between them. Germline V CDR1 and CDR2: MNHEY, SVGAGI. The CDR3 covers 13 residues. This chain's CDR3 is CASRVGQIYEQYF. In DNA form, the CDR3 reads TGTGCCAGCAGGGTAGGACAGATCTACGAGCAGTACTTC.